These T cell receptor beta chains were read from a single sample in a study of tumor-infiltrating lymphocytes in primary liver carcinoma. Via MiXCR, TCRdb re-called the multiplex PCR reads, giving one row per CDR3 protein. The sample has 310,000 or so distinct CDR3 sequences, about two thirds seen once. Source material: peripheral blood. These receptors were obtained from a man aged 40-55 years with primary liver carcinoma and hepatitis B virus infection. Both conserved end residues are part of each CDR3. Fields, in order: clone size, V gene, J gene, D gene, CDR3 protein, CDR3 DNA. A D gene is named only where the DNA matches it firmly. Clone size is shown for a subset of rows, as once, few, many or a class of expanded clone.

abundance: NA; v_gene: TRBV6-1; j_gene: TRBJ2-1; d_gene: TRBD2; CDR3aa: CASSEAAQLAGGRGEQFF; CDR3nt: TGTGCCAGCAGTGAAGCGGCACAACTAGCGGGAGGGCGGGGTGAGCAGTTCTTC
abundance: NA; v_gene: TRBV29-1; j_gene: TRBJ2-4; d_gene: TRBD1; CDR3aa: CSVEWGDREIDIRYF; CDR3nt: TGCAGCGTTGAATGGGGAGACAGGGAAATAGACATTCGGTACTTC
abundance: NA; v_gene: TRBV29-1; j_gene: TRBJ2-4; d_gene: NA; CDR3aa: CSVDQGFDTQYF; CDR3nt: TGCAGCGTTGACCAAGGGTTTGACACTCAGTACTTC
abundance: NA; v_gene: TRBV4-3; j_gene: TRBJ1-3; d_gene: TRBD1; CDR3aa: CASNQDWAGGNTIYF; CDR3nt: TGCGCCAGCAACCAAGATTGGGCAGGGGGAAATACCATATATTTT
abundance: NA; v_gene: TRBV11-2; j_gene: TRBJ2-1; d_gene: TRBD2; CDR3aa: CAGSRGGLGPNDEQLF; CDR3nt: TGTGCCGGCAGCCGCGGCGGACTAGGCCCGAATGATGAGCAGCTCTTC
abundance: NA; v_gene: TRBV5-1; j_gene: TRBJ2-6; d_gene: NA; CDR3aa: CASNLGGSGANVLTF; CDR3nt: TGCGCCAGCAACTTGGGGGGCTCTGGGGCCAACGTCCTGACTTTC
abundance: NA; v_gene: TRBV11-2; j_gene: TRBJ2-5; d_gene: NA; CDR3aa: CVSSLPVYETQYF; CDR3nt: TGTGTCAGCAGCTTACCTGTCTACGAGACCCAGTACTTC
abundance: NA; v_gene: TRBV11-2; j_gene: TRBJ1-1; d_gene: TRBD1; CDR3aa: CAISFGTGVAEAFF; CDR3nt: TGTGCCATTAGCTTCGGGACAGGGGTGGCTGAAGCTTTCTTT
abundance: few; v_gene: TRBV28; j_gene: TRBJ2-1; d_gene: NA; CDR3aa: CASRGGWFF; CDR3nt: TGTGCCAGCAGGGGGGGTTGGTTCTTC
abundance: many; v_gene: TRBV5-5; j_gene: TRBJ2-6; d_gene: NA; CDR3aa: CASSSTSSGANVLTF; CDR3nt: TGTGCCAGCAGTTCAACGAGCTCTGGGGCCAACGTCCTGACTTTC
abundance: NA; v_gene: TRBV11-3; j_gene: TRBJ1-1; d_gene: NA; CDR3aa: CVSSRTQPGEAFF; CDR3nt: TGTGTAAGCAGTCGAACTCAACCTGGTGAAGCTTTCTTT
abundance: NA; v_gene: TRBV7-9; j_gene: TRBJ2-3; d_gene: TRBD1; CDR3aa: CASSRGQAADTQYF; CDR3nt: TGTGCCAGCAGCCGAGGACAGGCAGCAGATACGCAGTATTTT
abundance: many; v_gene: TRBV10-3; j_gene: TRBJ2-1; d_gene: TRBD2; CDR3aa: CAITPGLTSGRVGSYNEQFF; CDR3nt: TGTGCCATCACCCCCGGCCTTACTAGCGGGAGGGTAGGCTCCTACAATGAGCAGTTCTTC
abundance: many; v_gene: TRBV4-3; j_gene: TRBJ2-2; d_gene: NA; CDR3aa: CASSQEGTPGELFF; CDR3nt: TGCGCCAGCAGCCAAGAAGGGACCCCCGGGGAGCTGTTTTTT
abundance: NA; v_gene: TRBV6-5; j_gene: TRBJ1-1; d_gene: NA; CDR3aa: CGSSSGQGKTEAFF; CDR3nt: TGTGGCAGCAGTTCTGGACAAGGCAAGACTGAAGCTTTCTTT
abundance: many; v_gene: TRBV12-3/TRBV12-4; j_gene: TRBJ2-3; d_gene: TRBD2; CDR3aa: CASSPGLAGDTQYF; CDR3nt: TGTGCCAGCAGTCCCGGACTAGCGGGAGATACGCAGTATTTT
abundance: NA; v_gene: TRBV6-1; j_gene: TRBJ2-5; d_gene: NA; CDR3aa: CTSTPFSVETQYF; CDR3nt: TGTACCAGTACTCCGTTTAGCGTGGAGACCCAGTACTTC
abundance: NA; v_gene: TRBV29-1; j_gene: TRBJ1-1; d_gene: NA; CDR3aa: CGVEWQGWTEAFF; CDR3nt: TGCGGCGTTGAATGGCAGGGGTGGACTGAAGCTTTCTTT
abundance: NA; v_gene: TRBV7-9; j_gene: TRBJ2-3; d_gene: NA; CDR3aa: CASPRAEGQYF; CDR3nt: TGTGCCAGCCCCCGTGCGGAGGGGCAGTATTTT
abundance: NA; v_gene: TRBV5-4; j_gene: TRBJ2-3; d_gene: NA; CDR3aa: CASSFRPTLDGSGTDTQYF; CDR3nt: TGTGCCAGCAGCTTCCGTCCGACCTTGGACGGATCGGGCACAGATACGCAGTATTTT
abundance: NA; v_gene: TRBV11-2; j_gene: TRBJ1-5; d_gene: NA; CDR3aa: CASSLGGRNDQSQHF; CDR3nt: TGTGCCAGCAGCTTAGGTGGGAGGAACGATCAGTCCCAGCATTTT
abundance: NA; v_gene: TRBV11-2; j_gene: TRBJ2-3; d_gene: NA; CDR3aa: CASRPRVGRGSTDTKYF; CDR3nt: NA
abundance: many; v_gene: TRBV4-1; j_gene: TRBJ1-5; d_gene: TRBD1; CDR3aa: CASSPTGESNQPQHF; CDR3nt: TGCGCCAGCAGCCCTACAGGGGAAAGCAATCAGCCCCAGCATTTT
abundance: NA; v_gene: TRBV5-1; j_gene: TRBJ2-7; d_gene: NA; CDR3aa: CASSLEQGFHEQYF; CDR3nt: TGCGCCAGCAGCTTGGAGCAGGGCTTCCACGAGCAGTACTTC
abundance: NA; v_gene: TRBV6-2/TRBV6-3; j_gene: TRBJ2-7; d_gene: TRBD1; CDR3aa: CASMRQTGPSYEQYF; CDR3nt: TGTGCCAGCATGCGACAGACAGGGCCTTCCTACGAGCAGTACTTT
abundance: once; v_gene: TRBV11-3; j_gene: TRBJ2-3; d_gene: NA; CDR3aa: CASNKPESTDMQYF; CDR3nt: TGTGCCAGCAACAAGCCTGAGAGCACAGATATGCAGTATTTT
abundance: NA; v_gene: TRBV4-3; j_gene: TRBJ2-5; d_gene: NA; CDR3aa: CPSSHGEGLEETQYF; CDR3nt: TGCCCCAGCAGCCACGGAGAGGGGCTAGAAGAGACCCAGTACTTC
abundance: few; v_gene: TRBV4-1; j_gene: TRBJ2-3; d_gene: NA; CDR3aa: CASSQESQPGTDTQYF; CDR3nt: TGCGCCAGCAGCCAAGAATCACAGCCAGGCACAGATACGCAGTATTTT
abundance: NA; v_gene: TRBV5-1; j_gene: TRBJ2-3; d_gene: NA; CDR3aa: CASSFENSDTQYF; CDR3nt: TGCGCCAGCAGCTTCGAGAATTCAGATACGCAGTATTTT
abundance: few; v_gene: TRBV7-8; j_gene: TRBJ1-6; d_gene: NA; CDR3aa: CASSPGGARSPLHF; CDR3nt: TGTGCCAGCAGCCCCGGGGGGGCACGATCACCCCTCCACTTT
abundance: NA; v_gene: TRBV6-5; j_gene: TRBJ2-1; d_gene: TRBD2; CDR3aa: CASGEGNRYDEQFF; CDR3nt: TGTGCCAGCGGGGAGGGGAACCGATACGATGAGCAGTTCTTC
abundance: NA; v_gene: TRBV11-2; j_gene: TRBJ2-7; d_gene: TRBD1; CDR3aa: CVSSSSSGTASYEQYF; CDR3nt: TGTGTCAGCAGCTCTTCATCCGGGACAGCCTCCTACGAACAGTACTTC
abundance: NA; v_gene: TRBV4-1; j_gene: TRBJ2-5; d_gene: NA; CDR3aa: CTSSQDGVQETQYF; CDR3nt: TGCACCAGCAGCCAAGACGGGGTCCAAGAGACCCAGTACTTC
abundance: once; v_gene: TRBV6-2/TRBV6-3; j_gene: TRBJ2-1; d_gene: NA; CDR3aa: CASSSSEGASRFF; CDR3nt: NA